A single sample gave rise to the 24 T cell receptor beta chains below, sequenced in a study of CXCR3-negative and CXCR3-positive naive CD8 T cells. Researchers prepared the TRB cDNA libraries using 5' RACE with UMI labels. TCRdb processed the 5' RACE reads again and assigns one entry to each CDR3 protein, with no DNA. Its table records about 62,000 distinct CDR3 sequences. The sequenced material came from naive CXCR3- CD8+ T cells from blood. Subset defined: CD45RO-CCR7+CD27+CD95- naive CD8+ T cells lacking CXCR3 (TNR3-). The receptors derive from a human donor in good health. Some clones in this sample may be carry-over from other donors' samples.

The chain joins TRBV28 to TRBJ1-2; absent DNA, TCRdb's TRBD1 call cannot be checked. The CDR3 length is 15 residues. CDR1 is MDHEN and CDR2 is SYDVKM in the germline V gene. The CDR3 loop is CASSLLLTGDYGYTF.

The chain carries TRBV25-1 and TRBJ1-1; TCRdb designates TRBD1, a call that cannot be tested without DNA. The CDR3 is 14 residues long. The germline V gene encodes CDR1 MGHDK and CDR2 SYGVNS. The CDR3 here is CASSNSRGPTEAFF.

CDR3 region: CSVGQNYGYTF. This chain joins TRBV29-1 and TRBJ1-2; with no DNA, the TCRdb D assignment of TRBD1 cannot be verified. The CDR3 is made up of 11 amino acids. Germline V lookup: CDR1 SQVTM, CDR2 ANQGSEA.

The J gene is TRBJ2-2, the V gene TRBV7-8; TCRdb proposes TRBD2, but this gene call is untestable without DNA. The CDR3 totals 17 residues. Germline values: CDR1 SGHVS, CDR2 FQNEAQ. The CDR3 loop reads CASSLFRLAGNTGELFF.

The gene calls are TRBV6-5 and TRBJ1-5. Germline V lookup: CDR1 MNHEY, CDR2 SVGAGI. CDR3 length equals 14 residues. The CDR3 reads CASSYTDSNQPQHF.

The CDR3 protein is CASSFGAVVYEQYF. The chain employs TRBV7-9 and TRBJ2-7; the D gene TCRdb calls, TRBD1, cannot be checked with no DNA. Germline CDR1 is SEHNR and CDR2 is FQNEAQ (reference sequence). This CDR3 region has 14 residues.

V usage is TRBV6-5 and J usage is TRBJ2-5; TCRdb picks TRBD2, but there is no DNA to check that call. The germline CDR1 and CDR2 sequences are MNHEY and SVGAGI. The CDR3 has 16 amino acids. CDR3 protein: CASSDPGAHNQETQYF.

This chain links TRBV7-9 with TRBJ2-7. Germline V CDR1 and CDR2: SEHNR, FQNEAQ (reference sequence). The CDR3 totals 13 residues. The CDR3 is CASSSPEAYEQYF.

V gene TRBV4-1 combines with J gene TRBJ2-3; the TCRdb D gene call, TRBD1, has no DNA to confirm it. This CDR3 contains 17 residues. CDR1 MGHRA and CDR2 YSYEKL come from the germline V gene. CDR3 in amino acids: CASSEPPGGDPTDTQYF.

The genes are TRBV4-3 and TRBJ1-5. The CDR3 sequence is 15 residues long. Germline loops: CDR1 LGHNA, CDR2 YSLEER. The CDR3 sequence is CASSQDGLGNQPQHF.

This chain connects TRBV11-2 to TRBJ2-7; lacking DNA, the TRBD2 call made by TCRdb goes unchecked. Per the germline V gene, CDR1 is SGHAT and CDR2 is FQNNGV. The CDR3 has 16 amino acids. CDR3 protein: CASSFGLAAPSYEQYF.

The chain employs TRBV12-2 and TRBJ2-7; checking the TCRdb D call of TRBD2 is not possible without DNA. TRBV12-2 is a pseudogene locus. The CDR3 covers 17 residues. This chain's CDR3 is CASRLLAGVKETYEQYF.

The chain links TRBV20-1 to TRBJ2-7; absent DNA, TCRdb's TRBD1 call cannot be checked. From germline, CDR1 is DFQATT and CDR2 SNEGSKA (reference sequence). There are 15 residues in the CDR3. CDR3 protein: CSARDLQGATYEQYF.

The chain links TRBV10-2 to TRBJ1-1. The CDR3 covers 11 residues. The germline V gene encodes CDR1 WSHSY and CDR2 SAAADI. CDR3 region: CASGSGTEAFF.

V usage is TRBV7-6 and J usage is TRBJ2-7; with no DNA, the TCRdb D assignment of TRBD1 cannot be verified. Per germline, CDR1 SGHVS and CDR2 FNYEAQ. This CDR3 has 15 residues. This CDR3 is CASSLAPRGGDEQYF.

The rearrangement uses TRBV28 and TRBJ2-7; the TCRdb D gene call, TRBD2, has no DNA to confirm it. CDR1 is MDHEN, CDR2 SYDVKM, per germline. The CDR3 spans 15 residues. CDR3 amino acids: CASSFPSPYSYEQYF.

V usage is TRBV5-1 and J usage is TRBJ2-1; TCRdb's assignment of TRBD2 cannot be checked, as there is no DNA. CDR1 SGHRS and CDR2 YFSETQ come from the germline V gene. CDR3 length equals 15 residues. The CDR3 sequence is CASSAGLADYNEQFF.

The chain recombines TRBV6-5 with TRBJ2-1; absent DNA, TCRdb's TRBD1 call cannot be checked. Germline loops: CDR1 MNHEY, CDR2 SVGAGI. This CDR3 is 17 amino acids long. The CDR3 sequence: CASSLLVARGSDNEQFF.

This clonotype is called medium-sized based on its frequency. This chain joins TRBV2 and TRBJ2-1; no DNA is available, so the TRBD1 call from TCRdb remains unchecked. Germline V gives CDR1 SNHLY, CDR2 FYNNEI. This CDR3 has 11 residues. CDR3 sequence reads: CASRGAGEQFF.

This chain joins TRBV19 and TRBJ2-1; TCRdb returns TRBD2, unconfirmable since there is no DNA. The length of the CDR3 is 14 residues. The germline gives CDR1 LNHDA, CDR2 SQIVND (reference sequence). Here the CDR3 reads CASSITAAANEQFF. Together with reference TRBV19 and TRBJ2-1, the CDR3 gives the full variable domain: DGGITQSPKYLFRKEGQNVTLSCEQNLNHDAMYWYRQDPGQGLRLIYYSQIVNDFQKGDIAEGYSVSREKKESFPLTVTSAQKNPTAFYLCASSITAAANEQFFGPGTRLTVL.

The chain combines TRBV28 with TRBJ1-6; TCRdb proposes TRBD1, but this gene call is untestable without DNA. Germline CDR1 MDHEN, CDR2 SYDVKM. The CDR3 is made up of 16 amino acids. This chain's CDR3 is CASSLRRVGGTSPLHF.

The chain joins TRBV5-6 to TRBJ1-2; TCRdb's D call, TRBD1, is unchecked because there is no DNA. Germline assignment: CDR1 SGHDT and CDR2 YYEEEE. This CDR3 has 14 amino acids. The CDR3 loop is CASSPGGQHYGYTF.

The rearrangement links TRBV20-1 to TRBJ2-2; with no DNA, the TCRdb D assignment of TRBD1 cannot be verified. The CDR3 covers 15 residues. Per germline, CDR1 DFQATT and CDR2 SNEGSKA (reference sequence). The CDR3 region is CSAEVGGSNTGELFF.

The chain combines TRBV7-2 with TRBJ2-1; TCRdb gives TRBD1 as the D gene, but with no DNA this cannot be confirmed. The CDR3 consists of 13 residues. Germline CDR1 and CDR2: SGHTA and FQGNSA. CDR3 sequence reads: CASRFSGHYEQFF.